This T cell receptor beta chain was profiled in a study of circulating tumor DNA in untreated peripheral T-cell lymphoma listed by TCRdb under 2021. For the wider study: To follow circulating tumor DNA that carried tumor TCR clonotypes, serum samples were drawn at baseline and then repeatedly over the course of treatment. What the authors observed across the whole study: Remission over about 10 years of follow-up was maintained in two patients with persistently detectable ctDNA after therapy, so relapse was not always predicted by ctDNA persistence. Of the 20 to 25 patients with serial samples, approximately 36% had cleared ctDNA after two cycles, and ctDNA that was detectable after therapy showed a trend toward worse survival. Tumor-specific clonotypes turned up in around 76% of patients, identified from around 90% of baseline tissues and from approximately 70% of baseline serum samples.

This clone was counted between two and nine times. Its antigen remains undetermined. It has no much larger one-base neighbor in the sample; base qualities were not kept. In a trial, the study monitored patients with peripheral T-cell lymphoma who were getting frontline treatment by applying next-generation sequencing to their T-cell receptor sequences. The library was made by the immunoSEQ multiplex PCR assay. In TCRdb, the immuneACCESS table is reduced to in-frame sequences with V and J assigned. These tables do not hold every clone; where another copy was compared, an unresolved V gene accounts for under half, and the others remain unexplained. This sample gives approximately 470 clones in total; 85% of them show up just once. The ten largest clones take up 6.1% of the sample. The V and J ends are trimmed by 2 bases and 4 bases, leaving 15 bases between them. The CDR3 numbers 16 residues from cysteine through phenylalanine. The CDR3 DNA has 48 bases and is translated from base 1. CDR1 and CDR2 are read off the germline V gene as LGHNA and YSLEER.

Sequencing used cell-free DNA from blood serum. The clonotype originates from a human donor with peripheral T-cell lymphoma. Rearrangement joined TRBV4-3 to TRBJ2-1; the D segment is perhaps TRBD1 or TRBD2, each sharing 5 matched bases. The encoded CDR3 is CASSQMRTGGYNEQFF. The DNA sequence reads TGCGCCAGCAGCCAAATGCGCACAGGAGGTTACAATGAGCAGTTCTTC.